The sample holds one count of the clone carrying this TCR beta chain. Its antigen remains unidentified. Some clones are missing from TCRdb's copy, which holds only in-frame ones; the method was immunoSEQ multiplex PCR. The sample carries approximately 150,000 clones, over 75% recorded once. This record comes from a study of T cell responses to AZD1222 COVID-19 vaccine. Study-wide results and limits: Clonal diversity was possibly underestimated, and the donors were mostly white British, with more females. Spike-wide vaccine-associated CD4 TCRs dominated at 160-218 and 743-854.

V was clipped by 7 bases and J by 8 bases; unmatched bases: 10. The CDR3 totals 12 residues. Germline V gene sequence: CDR1 SQVTM, CDR2 ANQGSEA. This sequence originates from an adult who received the AZD1222 COVID-19 vaccine. This material consisted of peripheral blood, taken 28 days after the second AZD1222 dose. The rearrangement uses TRBV29-1 and TRBJ1-1; 7 nucleotides agree with TRBD1. This CDR3 is CSASDRFNEAFF. In nucleotides, the CDR3 is TGCAGCGCTTCGGACAGGTTCAACGAAGCTTTCTTT.